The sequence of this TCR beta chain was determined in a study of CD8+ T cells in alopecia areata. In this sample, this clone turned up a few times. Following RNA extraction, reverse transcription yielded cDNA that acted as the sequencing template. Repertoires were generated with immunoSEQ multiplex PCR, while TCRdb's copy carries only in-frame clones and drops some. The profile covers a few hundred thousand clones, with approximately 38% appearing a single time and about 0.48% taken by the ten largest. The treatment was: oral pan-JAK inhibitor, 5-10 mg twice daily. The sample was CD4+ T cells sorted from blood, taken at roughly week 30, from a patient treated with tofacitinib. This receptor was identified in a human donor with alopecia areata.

CDR3 in amino acids: CASTTGLLGEKLFF. The CDR3 DNA is TGCGCCAGCACTACAGGGTTATTGGGAGAAAAACTGTTTTTT. The rearrangement joins TRBV5-1 to TRBJ1-4, with D maybe TRBD1 (6 bases). The CDR3 has 14 residues. CDR1 and CDR2 (germline): SGHRS, YFSETQ. Deletions cut 6 bases from V and 8 bases from J, with 17 bases between.